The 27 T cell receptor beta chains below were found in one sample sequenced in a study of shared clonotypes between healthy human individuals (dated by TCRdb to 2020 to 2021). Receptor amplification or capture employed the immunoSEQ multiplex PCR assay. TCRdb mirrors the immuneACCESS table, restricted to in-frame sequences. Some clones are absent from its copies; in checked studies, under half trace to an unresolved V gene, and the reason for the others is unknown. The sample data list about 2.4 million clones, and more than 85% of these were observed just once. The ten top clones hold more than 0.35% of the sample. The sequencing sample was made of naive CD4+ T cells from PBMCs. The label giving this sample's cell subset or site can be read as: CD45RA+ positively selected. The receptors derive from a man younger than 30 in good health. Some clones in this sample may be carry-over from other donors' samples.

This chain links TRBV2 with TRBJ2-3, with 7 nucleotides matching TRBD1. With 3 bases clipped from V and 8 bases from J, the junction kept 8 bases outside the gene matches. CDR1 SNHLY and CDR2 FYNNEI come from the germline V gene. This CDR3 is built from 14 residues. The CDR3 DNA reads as TGTGCCAGCAGTGACGTCGAGGGGGCGGGTACGCAGTATTTT. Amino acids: CASSDVEGAGTQYF. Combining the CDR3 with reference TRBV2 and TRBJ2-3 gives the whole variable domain EPEVTQTPSHQVTQMGQEVILRCVPISNHLYFYWYRQILGQKVEFLVSFYNNEISEKSEIFDDQFSVERPDGSNFTLKIRSTKLEDSAMYFCASSDVEGAGTQYFGPGTRLTVL.

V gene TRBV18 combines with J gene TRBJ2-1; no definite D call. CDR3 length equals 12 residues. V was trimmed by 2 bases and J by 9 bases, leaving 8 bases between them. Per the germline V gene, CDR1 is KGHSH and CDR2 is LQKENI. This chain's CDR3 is CASSPGFAEQFF. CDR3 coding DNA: TGTGCCAGCTCACCAGGGTTTGCTGAGCAGTTCTTC.

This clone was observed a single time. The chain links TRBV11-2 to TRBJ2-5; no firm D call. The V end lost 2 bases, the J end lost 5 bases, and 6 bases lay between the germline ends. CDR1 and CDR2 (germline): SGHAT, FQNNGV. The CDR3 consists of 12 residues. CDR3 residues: CASSLLWETQYF. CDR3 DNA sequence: TGTGCCAGCAGCTTATTGTGGGAGACCCAGTACTTC.

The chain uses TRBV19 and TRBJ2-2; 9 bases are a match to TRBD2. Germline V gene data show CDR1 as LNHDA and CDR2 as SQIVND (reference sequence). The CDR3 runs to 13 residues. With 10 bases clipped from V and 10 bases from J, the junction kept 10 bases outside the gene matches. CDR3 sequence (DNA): TGTGCCACCAAGGCTAGCGGGATCCCGGAGCTGTTTTTT. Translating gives CATKASGIPELFF.

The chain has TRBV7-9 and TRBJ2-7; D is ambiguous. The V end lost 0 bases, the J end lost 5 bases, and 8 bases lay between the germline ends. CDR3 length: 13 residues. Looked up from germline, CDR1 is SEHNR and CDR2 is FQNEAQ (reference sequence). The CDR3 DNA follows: TGTGCCAGCAGCTTAGCGGTGGGGAACGAGCAGTACTTC. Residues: CASSLAVGNEQYF. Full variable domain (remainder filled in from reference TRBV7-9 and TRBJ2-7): DTGVSQNPRHKITKRGQNVTFRCDPISEHNRLYWYRQTLGQGPEFLTYFQNEAQLEKSRLLSDRFSAERPKGSFSTLEIQRTEQGDSAMYLCASSLAVGNEQYFGPGTRLTVT.

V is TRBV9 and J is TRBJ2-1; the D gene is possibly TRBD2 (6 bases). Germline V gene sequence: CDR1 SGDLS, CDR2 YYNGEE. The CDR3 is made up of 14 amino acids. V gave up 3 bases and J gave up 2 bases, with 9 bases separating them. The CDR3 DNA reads TGTGCCAGCAGCGCCGGACTAACCTACAATGAGCAGTTCTTC. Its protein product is CASSAGLTYNEQFF.

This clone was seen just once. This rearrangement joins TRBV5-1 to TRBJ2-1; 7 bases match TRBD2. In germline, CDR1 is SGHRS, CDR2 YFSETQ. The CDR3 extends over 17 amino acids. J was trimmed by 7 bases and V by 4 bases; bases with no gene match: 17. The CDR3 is CASSQGVGASGINEQFF. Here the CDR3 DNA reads TGCGCCAGCAGCCAGGGAGTAGGGGCAAGCGGGATTAATGAGCAGTTCTTC.

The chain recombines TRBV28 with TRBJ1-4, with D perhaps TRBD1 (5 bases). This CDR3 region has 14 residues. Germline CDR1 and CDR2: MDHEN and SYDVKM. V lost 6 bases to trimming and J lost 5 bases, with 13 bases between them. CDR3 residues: CASRGTTPNEKLFF. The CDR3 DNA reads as TGTGCCAGCAGGGGGACGACGCCGAATGAAAAACTGTTTTTT.

CDR3 residues: CASSLGTGVVTQYF. In nucleotides, the CDR3 is TGTGCCAGCAGCTTAGGAACAGGGGTAGTTACGCAGTATTTT. The chain carries TRBV7-3 and TRBJ2-3, with 7 bases lining up with TRBD1. Trimming removed 2 bases from V and 8 bases from J; junction bases left unmatched: 7. Looked up from germline, CDR1 is SGHTA and CDR2 is FQGTGA. This CDR3 contains 14 residues.

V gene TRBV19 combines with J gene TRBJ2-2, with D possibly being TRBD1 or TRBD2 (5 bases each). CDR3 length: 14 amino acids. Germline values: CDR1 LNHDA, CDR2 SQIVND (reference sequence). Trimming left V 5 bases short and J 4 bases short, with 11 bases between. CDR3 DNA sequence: TGTGCCAGTAGTGAGGGGTATCGCACCGGGGAGCTGTTTTTT. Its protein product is CASSEGYRTGELFF.

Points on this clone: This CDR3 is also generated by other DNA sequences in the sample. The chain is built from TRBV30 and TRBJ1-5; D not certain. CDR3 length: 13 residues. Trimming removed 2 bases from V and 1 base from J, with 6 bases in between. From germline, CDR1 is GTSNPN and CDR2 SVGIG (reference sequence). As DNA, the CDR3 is TGTGCCTGGAGTTCTGGGAGCAATCAGCCCCAGCATTTT. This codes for CAWSSGSNQPQHF.

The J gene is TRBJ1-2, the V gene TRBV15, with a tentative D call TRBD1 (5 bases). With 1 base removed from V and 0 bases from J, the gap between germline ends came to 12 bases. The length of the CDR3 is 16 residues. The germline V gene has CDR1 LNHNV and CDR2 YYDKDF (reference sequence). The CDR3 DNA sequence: TGTGCCACCAGCAGAGGAGGATCAGGGACTAACTATGGCTACACCTTC. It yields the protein CATSRGGSGTNYGYTF.

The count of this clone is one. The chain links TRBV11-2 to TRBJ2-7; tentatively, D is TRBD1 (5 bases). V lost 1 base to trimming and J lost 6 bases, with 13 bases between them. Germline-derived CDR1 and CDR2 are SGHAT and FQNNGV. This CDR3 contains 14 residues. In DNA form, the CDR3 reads TGTGCCAGCAGCTTAGGGATTCTTAGGGGCGAGCAGTACTTC. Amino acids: CASSLGILRGEQYF.

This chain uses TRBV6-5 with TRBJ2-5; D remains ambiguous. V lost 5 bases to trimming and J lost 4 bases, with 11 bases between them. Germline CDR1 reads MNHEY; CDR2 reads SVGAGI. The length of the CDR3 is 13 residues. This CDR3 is CASSRMAGETQYF. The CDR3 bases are TGTGCCAGCAGTCGAATGGCTGGAGAGACCCAGTACTTC.

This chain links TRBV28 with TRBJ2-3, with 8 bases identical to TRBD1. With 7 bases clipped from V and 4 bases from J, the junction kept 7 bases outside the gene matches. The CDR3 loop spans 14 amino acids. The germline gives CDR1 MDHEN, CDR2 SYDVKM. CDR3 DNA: TGTGCCAGCACCAGATCAGGGGGCCCAGATACGCAGTATTTT. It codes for CASTRSGGPDTQYF. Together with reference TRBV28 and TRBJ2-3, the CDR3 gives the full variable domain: DVKVTQSSRYLVKRTGEKVFLECVQDMDHENMFWYRQDPGLGLRLIYFSYDVKMKEKGDIPEGYSVSREKKERFSLILESASTNQTSMYLCASTRSGGPDTQYFGPGTRLTVL.

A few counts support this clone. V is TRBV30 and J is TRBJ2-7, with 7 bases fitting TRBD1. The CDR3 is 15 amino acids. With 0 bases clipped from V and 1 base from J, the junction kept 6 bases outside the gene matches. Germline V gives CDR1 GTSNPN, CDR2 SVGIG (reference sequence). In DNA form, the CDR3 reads TGTGCCTGGAGTGTACAGGGGAGTAGGTCCTACGAGCAGTACTTC. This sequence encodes CAWSVQGSRSYEQYF.

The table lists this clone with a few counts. The CDR3 here is CSARGSEAFF. In nucleotides, the CDR3 is TGCAGCGCCAGGGGTAGTGAAGCTTTCTTT. The rearrangement uses TRBV29-1 and TRBJ1-1; weak D call: TRBD1 (6 bases). Trimming shortened V by 7 bases and J by 7 bases, and 10 bases separated the two germline ends. The CDR3 length is 10 residues. Looked up from germline, CDR1 is SQVTM and CDR2 is ANQGSEA.

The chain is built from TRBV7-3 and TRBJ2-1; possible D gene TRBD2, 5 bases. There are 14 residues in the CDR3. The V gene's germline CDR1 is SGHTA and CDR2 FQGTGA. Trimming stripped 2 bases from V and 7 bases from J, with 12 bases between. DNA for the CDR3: TGTGCCAGCAGCTTATATCGGGATACGAATGAGCAGTTCTTC. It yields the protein CASSLYRDTNEQFF. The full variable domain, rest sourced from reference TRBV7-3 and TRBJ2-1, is GAGVSQTPSNKVTEKGKYVELRCDPISGHTALYWYRQSLGQGPEFLIYFQGTGAADDSGLPNDRFFAVRPEGSVSTLKIQRTERGDSAVYLCASSLYRDTNEQFFGPGTRLTVL.

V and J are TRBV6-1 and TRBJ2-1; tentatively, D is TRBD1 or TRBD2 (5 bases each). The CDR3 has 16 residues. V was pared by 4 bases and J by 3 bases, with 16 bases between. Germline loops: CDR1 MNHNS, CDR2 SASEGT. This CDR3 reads CASSAEKGPVYNEQFF. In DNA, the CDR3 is TGTGCCAGCAGTGCCGAGAAGGGACCCGTCTACAATGAGCAGTTCTTC.

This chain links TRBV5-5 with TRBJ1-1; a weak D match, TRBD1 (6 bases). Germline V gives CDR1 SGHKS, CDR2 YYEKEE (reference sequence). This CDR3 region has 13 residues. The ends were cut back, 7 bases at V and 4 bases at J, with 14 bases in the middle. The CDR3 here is CASLDSGFTEAFF. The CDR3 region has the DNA TGTGCCAGCCTGGACAGTGGATTCACTGAAGCTTTCTTT.

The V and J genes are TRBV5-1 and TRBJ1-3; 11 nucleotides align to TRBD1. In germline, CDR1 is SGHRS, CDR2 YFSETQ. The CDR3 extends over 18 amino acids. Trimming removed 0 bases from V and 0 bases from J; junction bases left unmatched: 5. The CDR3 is CASSLAGTGGSSGNTIYF. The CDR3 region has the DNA TGCGCCAGCAGCTTGGCCGGGACAGGGGGGTCCTCTGGAAACACCATATATTTT.

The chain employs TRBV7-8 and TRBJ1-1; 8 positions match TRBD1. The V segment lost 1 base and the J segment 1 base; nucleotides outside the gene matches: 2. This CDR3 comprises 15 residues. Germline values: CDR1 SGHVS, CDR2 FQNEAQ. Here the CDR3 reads CASSLGGTGNTEAFF. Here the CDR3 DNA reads TGTGCCAGCAGCTTAGGTGGGACAGGGAACACTGAAGCTTTCTTT.

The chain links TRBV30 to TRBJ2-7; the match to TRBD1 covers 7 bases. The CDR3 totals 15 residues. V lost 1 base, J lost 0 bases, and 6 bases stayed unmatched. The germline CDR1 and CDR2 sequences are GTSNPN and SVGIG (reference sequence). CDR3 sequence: CAWSASGTASYEQYF. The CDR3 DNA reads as TGTGCCTGGAGTGCCTCCGGGACAGCCTCCTACGAGCAGTACTTC.

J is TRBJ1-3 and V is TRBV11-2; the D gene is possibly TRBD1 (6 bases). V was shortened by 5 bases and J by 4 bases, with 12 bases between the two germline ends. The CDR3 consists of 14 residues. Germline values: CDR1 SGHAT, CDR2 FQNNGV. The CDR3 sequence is CASSRAGEGNTIYF. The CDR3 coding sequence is TGTGCCAGCAGCCGAGCAGGGGAAGGAAACACCATATATTTT.

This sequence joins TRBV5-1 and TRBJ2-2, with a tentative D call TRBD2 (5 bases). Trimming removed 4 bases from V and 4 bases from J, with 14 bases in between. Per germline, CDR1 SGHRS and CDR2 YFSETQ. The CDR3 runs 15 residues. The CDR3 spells CASSDRTLATGELFF. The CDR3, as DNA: TGCGCCAGCAGCGATAGGACTTTAGCCACCGGGGAGCTGTTTTTT.

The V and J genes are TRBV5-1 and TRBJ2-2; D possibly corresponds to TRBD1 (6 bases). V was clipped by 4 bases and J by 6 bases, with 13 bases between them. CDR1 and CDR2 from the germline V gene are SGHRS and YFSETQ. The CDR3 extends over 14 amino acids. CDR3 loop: CASSPGVTAGELFF. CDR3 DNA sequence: TGCGCCAGCAGCCCAGGGGTGACGGCCGGGGAGCTGTTTTTT.

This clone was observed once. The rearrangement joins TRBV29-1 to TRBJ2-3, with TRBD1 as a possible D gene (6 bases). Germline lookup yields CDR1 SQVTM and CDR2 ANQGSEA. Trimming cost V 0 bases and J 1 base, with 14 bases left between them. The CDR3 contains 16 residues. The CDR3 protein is CSVEENPGHRTDTQYF. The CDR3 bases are TGCAGCGTTGAAGAAAACCCGGGACACCGCACAGATACGCAGTATTTT.